This TCR beta chain was documented in a study of cytomegalovirus exposure and HLA in healthy donors. The germline gives CDR1 MDHEN, CDR2 SYDVKM. The CDR3 length is 15 residues. The V end was cut by 5 bases, the J end by 6 bases, with 17 bases between. There are a few counts of this clone. A multiplex PCR was run with 60 Vbeta primers and 13 Jbeta primers. The method was immunoSEQ multiplex PCR; TCRdb's version includes in-frame clones alone and lacks a portion of them. The sample has 85,000 to 130,000 clones, around 74% seen once; the top ten hold roughly 15%. This clonotype was sampled from a male donor in good health and CMV-seropositive. V is TRBV28 and J is TRBJ1-5; D unresolved. Specimen: PBMCs. Here the CDR3 reads CASSVMRGGSQPQHF. CDR3 in DNA: TGTGCCAGCAGTGTAATGCGGGGAGGGAGTCAGCCCCAGCATTTT.